The 2 T cell receptor beta chains below come from one sample, sequenced in a study of shared clonotypes between healthy human individuals. Data came from immunoSEQ multiplex PCR; TCRdb stores just in-frame clones and leaves some out. The sample has roughly 2 million clones, 95% seen once. Specimen: naive CD4+ T cells sorted from blood. Subset given: CD45RA+ positively selected. Receptor source: a man between 18 and 29 years old in good health.

The chain couples TRBV15 to TRBJ1-6; tentative D call: TRBD1 (6 bases). Germline lookup yields CDR1 LNHNV and CDR2 YYDKDF (reference sequence). Trimming shortened V by 4 bases and J by 10 bases, and 14 bases separated the two germline ends. CDR3 length equals 14 residues. CDR3 coding DNA: TGTGCCACCAGCATCTGGGGACAATCCTCACCCCTCCACTTT. Translated: CATSIWGQSSPLHF. Together with reference TRBV15 and TRBJ1-6, the CDR3 gives the full variable domain: DAMVIQNPRYQVTQFGKPVTLSCSQTLNHNVMYWYQQKSSQAPKLLFHYYDKDFNNEADTPDNFQSRRPNTSFCFLDIRSPGLGDTAMYLCATSIWGQSSPLHFGNGTRLTVT.

The CDR3, as DNA: TGTGCCAGCAGTTTAAGAACGCAGGGGAAGCAGTACTTC. Translating gives CASSLRTQGKQYF. The V call is TRBV27, the J call TRBJ2-7, with D maybe TRBD1 (6 bases). This CDR3 is 13 amino acids long. Trimming pared 2 bases from V and 8 bases from J, leaving 13 bases between. CDR1 and CDR2 (germline): MNHEY, SMNVEV (reference sequence).